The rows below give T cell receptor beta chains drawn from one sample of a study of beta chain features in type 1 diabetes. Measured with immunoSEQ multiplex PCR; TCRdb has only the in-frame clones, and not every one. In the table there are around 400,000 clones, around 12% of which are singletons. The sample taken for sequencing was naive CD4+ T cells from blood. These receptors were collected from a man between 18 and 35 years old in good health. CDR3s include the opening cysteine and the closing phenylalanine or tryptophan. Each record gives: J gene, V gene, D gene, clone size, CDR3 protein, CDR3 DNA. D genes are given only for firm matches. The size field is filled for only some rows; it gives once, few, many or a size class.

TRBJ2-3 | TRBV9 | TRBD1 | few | CASSFGTGTDTQYF | TGTGCCAGCAGCTTCGGGACAGGGACGGATACGCAGTATTTT
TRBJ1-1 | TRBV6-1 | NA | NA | CASSDGSGLVAEAFF | TGTGCCAGCAGTGACGGCTCCGGGTTAGTCGCTGAAGCTTTCTTT
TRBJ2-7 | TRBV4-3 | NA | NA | CASSQDAAGIPYEQYF | TGCGCCAGCAGCCAAGATGCAGCAGGAATCCCCTACGAGCAGTACTTC
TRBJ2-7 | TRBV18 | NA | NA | CASSPRSSSYEQYF | TGTGCCAGCTCACCACGGTCCAGCTCCTACGAGCAGTACTTC
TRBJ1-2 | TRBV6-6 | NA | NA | CASNLHTMRGYTF | TGTGCCAGCAACCTCCACACCATGCGGGGCTACACCTTC
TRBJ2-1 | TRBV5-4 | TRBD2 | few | CASSLSGSSYNEQFF | TGTGCCAGCAGCTTAAGCGGGAGTTCCTACAATGAGCAGTTCTTC
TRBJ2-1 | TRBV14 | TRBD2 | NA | CASSQGTSSINNEQFF | TGTGCCAGCAGCCAGGGGACTAGCAGTATTAACAATGAGCAGTTCTTC
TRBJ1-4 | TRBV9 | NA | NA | CASALGGINATNEKLFF | TGTGCCAGCGCGCTCGGGGGAATTAACGCAACTAATGAAAAACTGTTTTTT
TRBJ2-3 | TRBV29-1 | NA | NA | CSVEIAVTDTQYF | TGCAGCGTTGAGATAGCGGTCACAGATACGCAGTATTTT
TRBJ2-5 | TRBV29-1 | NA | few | CSVEERASWETQYF | TGCAGCGTTGAAGAGCGGGCGTCCTGGGAGACCCAGTACTTC
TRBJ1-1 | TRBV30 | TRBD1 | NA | CAWSVHRGRRNTEAFF | TGTGCCTGGAGTGTCCACAGGGGAAGAAGGAACACTGAAGCTTTCTTT
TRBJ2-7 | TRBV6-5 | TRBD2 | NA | CASSPGTSGRHEQYF | TGTGCCAGCAGTCCAGGGACTAGCGGGCGGCACGAGCAGTACTTC
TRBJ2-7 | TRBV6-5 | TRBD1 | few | CATLPPLGQGYEQYF | TGTGCCACACTACCCCCGTTGGGACAGGGCTACGAGCAGTACTTC
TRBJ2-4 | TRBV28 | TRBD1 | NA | CASSSSRQGTKNIQYF | TGTGCCAGCAGTTCCTCCCGACAGGGCACCAAAAACATTCAGTACTTC
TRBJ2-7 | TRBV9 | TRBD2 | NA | CASSVGLAGPFTYEQYF | TGTGCCAGCAGCGTAGGACTAGCGGGGCCCTTTACCTACGAGCAGTACTTC
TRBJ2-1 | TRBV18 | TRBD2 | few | CASSPWTSADNEQFF | TGTGCCAGCTCACCATGGACTAGCGCTGACAATGAGCAGTTCTTC
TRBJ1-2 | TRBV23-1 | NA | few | CASSQYADRTNYGYTF | TGCGCCAGCAGTCAATATGCTGACAGGACTAACTATGGCTACACCTTC
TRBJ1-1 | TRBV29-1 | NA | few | CSVEDGGFTEAFF | TGCAGCGTTGAAGATGGGGGGTTTACTGAAGCTTTCTTT
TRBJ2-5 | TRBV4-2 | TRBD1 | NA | CASSIRQGAGETQYF | TGTGCCAGCAGCATAAGACAGGGGGCTGGGGAGACCCAGTACTTC
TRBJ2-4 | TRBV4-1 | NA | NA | CASSQNGHRVRAKNIQYF | TGCGCCAGCAGCCAGAACGGCCACAGGGTTCGTGCCAAAAACATTCAGTACTTC
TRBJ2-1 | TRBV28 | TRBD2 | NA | CASLAGGIFYNEQFF | TGTGCCAGCCTAGCGGGGGGGATTTTCTACAATGAGCAGTTCTTC
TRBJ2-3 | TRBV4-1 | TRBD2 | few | CASSRHTSGGDTQYF | TGCGCCAGCAGCCGCCATACTAGCGGGGGGGATACGCAGTATTTT
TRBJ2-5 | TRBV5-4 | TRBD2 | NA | CASSPGLAGVETQYF | TGTGCCAGCAGCCCGGGACTAGCGGGAGTAGAGACCCAGTACTTC
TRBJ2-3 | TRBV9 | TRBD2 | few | CASSVATAGGTVTQYF | TGTGCCAGCAGCGTAGCTACCGCGGGAGGTACAGTTACGCAGTATTTT
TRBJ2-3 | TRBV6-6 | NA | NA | CASSRTVTPSTDTQYF | TGTGCCAGCAGTCGCACAGTTACTCCTAGCACAGATACGCAGTATTTT
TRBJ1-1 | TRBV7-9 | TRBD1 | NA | CASGLTGQENTEAFF | TGTGCCAGCGGACTCACGGGACAGGAGAACACTGAAGCTTTCTTT
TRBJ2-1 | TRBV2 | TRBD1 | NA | CARTGSSYNEQFF | TGTGCCAGGACAGGGAGCTCCTACAATGAGCAGTTCTTC
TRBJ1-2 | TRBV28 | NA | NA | CASSFSQSPKDYGYTF | TGTGCCAGCAGTTTTTCACAGTCCCCGAAGGACTATGGCTACACCTTC
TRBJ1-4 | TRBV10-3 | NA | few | CAIRGASNEKLFF | TGTGCCATCAGGGGGGCGTCGAATGAAAAACTGTTTTTT
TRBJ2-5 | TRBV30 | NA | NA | CAWSRGWETQYF | TGTGCCTGGAGTCGGGGTTGGGAGACCCAGTACTTC
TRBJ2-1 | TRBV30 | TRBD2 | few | CAYLAGDNEQFF | TGTGCCTATCTAGCGGGGGACAATGAGCAGTTCTTC
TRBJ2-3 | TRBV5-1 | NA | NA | CASSFTGAHDDTQYF | TGCGCCAGCAGCTTCACTGGGGCCCACGACGATACGCAGTATTTT
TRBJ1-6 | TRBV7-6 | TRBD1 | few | CASSLEGTGSYSPLHF | TGTGCCAGCAGCTTAGAGGGGACAGGGAGCTATTCACCCCTCCACTTT
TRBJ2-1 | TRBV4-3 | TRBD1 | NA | CASSQAHHGTGVRYNEQFF | TGCGCCAGCAGCCAAGCCCACCACGGGACAGGGGTTAGGTACAATGAGCAGTTCTTC
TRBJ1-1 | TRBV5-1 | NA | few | CASSFRRVNTEAFF | TGCGCCAGCAGCTTTAGACGGGTAAACACTGAAGCTTTCTTT
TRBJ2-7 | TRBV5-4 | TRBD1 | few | CASSLPPGQGVYEQYF | TGTGCCAGCAGCCTCCCCCCCGGACAGGGGGTCTACGAGCAGTACTTC
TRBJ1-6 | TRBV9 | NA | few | CASSVAVHNSPLHF | TGTGCCAGCAGCGTAGCGGTACATAATTCACCCCTCCACTTT
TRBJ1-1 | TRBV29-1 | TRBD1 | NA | CSVLGQGLTEAFF | TGCAGCGTTCTGGGACAGGGGCTTACTGAAGCTTTCTTT
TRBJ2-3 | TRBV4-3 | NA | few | CASSQVERYTQYF | TGCGCCAGCAGCCAAGTAGAGCGGTATACGCAGTATTTT
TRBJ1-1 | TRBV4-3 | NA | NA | CASSQDGGRNTEAFF | TGCGCCAGCAGCCAAGACGGAGGGCGGAACACTGAAGCTTTCTTT
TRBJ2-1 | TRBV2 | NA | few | CASGREWRDEQFF | TGTGCCAGCGGTCGGGAGTGGCGCGATGAGCAGTTCTTC
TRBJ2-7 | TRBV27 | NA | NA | CASRTGSHEQYF | TGTGCCAGCAGGACGGGGAGTCACGAGCAGTACTTC
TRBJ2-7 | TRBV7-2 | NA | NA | CASSRVPGSYEQYF | TGTGCCAGCAGCCGGGTCCCAGGGTCCTACGAGCAGTACTTC
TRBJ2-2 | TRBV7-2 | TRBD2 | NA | CASSPQSTSGNTGELFF | TGTGCCAGCAGCCCCCAATCGACTAGCGGTAACACCGGGGAGCTGTTTTTT
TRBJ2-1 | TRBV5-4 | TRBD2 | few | CASSLQAGGLNIEQFF | TGTGCCAGCAGCCTCCAAGCGGGAGGGTTGAACATTGAGCAGTTCTTC
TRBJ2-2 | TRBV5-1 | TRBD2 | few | CASSLAGLAGAGGELFF | TGCGCCAGCAGCTTGGCGGGACTAGCGGGAGCAGGCGGGGAGCTGTTTTTT
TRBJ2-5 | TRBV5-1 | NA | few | CASSLPSGETQYF | TGCGCCAGCAGCTTGCCAAGCGGGGAGACCCAGTACTTC
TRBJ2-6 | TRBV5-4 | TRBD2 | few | CAITGTSGSGANVLTF | TGTGCCATCACCGGGACTAGCGGCTCTGGGGCCAACGTCCTGACTTTC
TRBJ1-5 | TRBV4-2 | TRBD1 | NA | CASSPRDRGGNSNQPQHF | TGTGCCAGCAGCCCCCGGGACAGAGGGGGGAATAGCAATCAGCCCCAGCATTTT
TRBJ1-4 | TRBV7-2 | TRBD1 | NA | CASRRGQGNEKLFF | TGTGCCAGCAGACGGGGACAGGGTAATGAAAAACTGTTTTTT
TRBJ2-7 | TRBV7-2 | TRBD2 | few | CASSVGLADYEQYF | TGTGCCAGCAGCGTCGGACTAGCGGATTACGAGCAGTACTTC
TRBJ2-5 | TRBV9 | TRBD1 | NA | CASSGNLDRGLGGTQYF | TGTGCCAGCAGCGGAAACCTTGACAGGGGGCTTGGGGGGACCCAGTACTTC
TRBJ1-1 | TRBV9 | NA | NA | CASSVVEGPGVEEAFF | TGTGCCAGCAGCGTAGTAGAGGGTCCCGGGGTGGAGGAAGCTTTCTTT
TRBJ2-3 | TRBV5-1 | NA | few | CASSLAPASGTDTQYF | TGCGCCAGCAGCTTGGCCCCGGCTAGCGGCACAGATACGCAGTATTTT